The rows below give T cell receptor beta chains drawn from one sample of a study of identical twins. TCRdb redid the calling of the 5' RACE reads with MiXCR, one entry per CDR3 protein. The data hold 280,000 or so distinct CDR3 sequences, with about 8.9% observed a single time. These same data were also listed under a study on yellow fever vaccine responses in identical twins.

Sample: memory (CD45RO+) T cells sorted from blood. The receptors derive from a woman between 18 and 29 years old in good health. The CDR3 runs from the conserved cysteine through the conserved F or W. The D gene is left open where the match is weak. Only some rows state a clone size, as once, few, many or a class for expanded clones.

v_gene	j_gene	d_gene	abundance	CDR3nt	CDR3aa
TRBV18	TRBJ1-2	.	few	TGTGCCAGCTCACGGCCGGGCGCTTTCGGTGGCTACACCTTC	CASSRPGAFGGYTF
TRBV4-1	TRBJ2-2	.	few	TGCGCCAGCAGCCAAGGACCCACAGGCACGTTCACCGGGGAGCTGTTTTTT	CASSQGPTGTFTGELFF
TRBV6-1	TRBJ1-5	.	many	TGTGCCAGCAGTGAAGGGGGCGGCAATCAGCCCCAGCATTTT	CASSEGGGNQPQHF
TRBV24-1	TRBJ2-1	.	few	TGTGCCACCCAGGGAAGTAGCAGCTCCTACAATGAGCAGTTCTTC	CATQGSSSSYNEQFF
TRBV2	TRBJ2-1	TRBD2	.	TGTGCCAGCAGCACTTCAACTAGCGGGGGGGCAGGCAATGAGCAGTTCTTC	CASSTSTSGGAGNEQFF
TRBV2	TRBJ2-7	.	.	TGTGCCAGCAGTGACCACCTGCCTGGAGAGCAGTACTTC	CASSDHLPGEQYF
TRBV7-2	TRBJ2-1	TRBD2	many	TGTGCCAGCACTACGATGAGCGGGGCCTACAATGAGCAGTTCTTC	CASTTMSGAYNEQFF
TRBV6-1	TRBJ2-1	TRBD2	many	TGTGCCAGCAGACCCACTAGCGGGAGTTGGGATGAGCAGTTCTTC	CASRPTSGSWDEQFF
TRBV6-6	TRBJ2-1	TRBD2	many	TGTGCCAGCAGTGAAGACCCTAGACTAGCGGGACCGTTCTTC	CASSEDPRLAGPFF
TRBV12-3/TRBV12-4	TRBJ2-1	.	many	TGTGCCAGCAGCCTCTACGGGAGTTCCTACAATGAGCAGTTCTTC	CASSLYGSSYNEQFF
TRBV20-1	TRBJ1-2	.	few	TGCAGCGCCGCCTATAACTATGGCTACACCTTC	CSAAYNYGYTF
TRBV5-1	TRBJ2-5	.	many	TGCGCCAGCAGCTTGGGGACGATGACAGGCCAAGAGACCCAGTACTTC	CASSLGTMTGQETQYF
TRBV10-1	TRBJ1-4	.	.	TGCGCCAGCAGCATCGGGACCGTAGATAATGAAAAACTGTTTTTT	CASSIGTVDNEKLFF
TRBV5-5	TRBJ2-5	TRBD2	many	TGTGCCAGCAGCCCGCGACTAGCGGGAGAGACCCAGTACTTC	CASSPRLAGETQYF
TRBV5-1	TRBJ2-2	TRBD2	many	TGCGCCAGCAGCTCGGGGTGGACTAGCGGGAGACCCGGGGAGCTGTTTTTT	CASSSGWTSGRPGELFF
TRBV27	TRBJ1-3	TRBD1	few	TGTGCCAGCAGTTTAACAGGGGACACTGGAAACACCATATATTTT	CASSLTGDTGNTIYF
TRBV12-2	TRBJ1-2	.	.	TGTGCTAGTCGCCCTTCGACCGGGACTCCATCTCAAGGGAGCTATGGCTACACCTTC	CASRPSTGTPSQGSYGYTF
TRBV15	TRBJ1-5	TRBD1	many	TGTGCCACCAGCGTCACCGGGACAGGATCCTTCGAGCCCCAGCATTTT	CATSVTGTGSFEPQHF
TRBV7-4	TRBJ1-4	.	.	TGTGCCAGCAGCTTAACCTACAGGGAGAATGAAAAACTGTTTTTT	CASSLTYRENEKLFF
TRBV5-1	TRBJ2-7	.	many	TGCGCCAGCAGGACTTCGGGACTCCAAACCTACGAGCAGTACTTC	CASRTSGLQTYEQYF